The 22 T cell receptor beta chains below come from one sample, sequenced in a study of cytomegalovirus exposure and HLA in healthy donors. The PCR was carried out with 60 Vbeta primers and 13 Jbeta primers. Sequencing was performed with immunoSEQ multiplex PCR; in TCRdb, only in-frame clones are kept and a portion is missing. The sample lists around 110,000 clones; around 86% were seen once. Sequencing input: PBMCs. The receptors stem from a man between 25 and 39 years old in good health and CMV-seronegative.

V gene TRBV25-1 combines with J gene TRBJ2-7; D is unresolved. The CDR3 runs 12 residues. With 4 bases removed from V and 3 bases from J, the gap between germline ends came to 7 bases. Germline assignment: CDR1 MGHDK and CDR2 SYGVNS. CDR3 residues: CASSGAIYEQYF. CDR3 sequence (DNA): TGTGCCAGCAGTGGGGCTATCTACGAGCAGTACTTC.

The chain recombines TRBV10-1 with TRBJ2-1; tentatively, D is TRBD1 (5 bases). The germline CDR1 and CDR2 sequences are WNHNN and SYGVQD (reference sequence). CDR3 size: 16 residues. Between the trimmed V and J ends, which lost 4 bases and 4 bases, there was a span of 17 bases. In DNA form, the CDR3 reads TGCGCCAGCAGTGCCCGAAGGGGCGGCCTTTACAATGAGCAGTTCTTC. It encodes CASSARRGGLYNEQFF.

This clone was recorded once. The chain recombines TRBV6-5 with TRBJ1-1; D perhaps matches TRBD1 (6 bases). V gave up 8 bases and J gave up 2 bases, with 12 bases separating them. CDR1 is MNHEY, CDR2 SVGAGI, per germline. The CDR3 spans 13 residues. The DNA for the CDR3 is TGTGCCAGCGAGAGACAGGATAACACTGAAGCTTTCTTT. This encodes CASERQDNTEAFF.

V is TRBV7-9 and J is TRBJ1-3, with D possibly being TRBD1 (6 bases). Deletions cut 6 bases from V and 0 bases from J, with 15 bases between. This CDR3 contains 16 residues. The germline V gene encodes CDR1 SEHNR and CDR2 FQNEAQ (reference sequence). The CDR3 nucleotides read TGTGCCAGCAGTCCAGGGGCGAGGGGCTCTGGAAACACCATATATTTT. This codes for CASSPGARGSGNTIYF.

This chain links TRBV29-1 with TRBJ2-7; 11 positions agree with TRBD1. The junction had 4 bases not matched to a gene; V was cut back by 0 bases and J by 0 bases. The CDR3 spans 16 residues. Germline V gene data show CDR1 as SQVTM and CDR2 as ANQGSEA. The CDR3 coding sequence is TGCAGCGTTGAAGAGCCCGGACAGGGGGCCTCCTACGAGCAGTACTTC. Translation gives CSVEEPGQGASYEQYF.

The CDR3 DNA is TGCGCCAGCAGCCGCTCGGGGAACACTGAAGCTTTCTTT. Amino acid sequence: CASSRSGNTEAFF. The genes are TRBV5-1 and TRBJ1-1; no firm D call. The CDR3 is 13 residues long. Germline V gives CDR1 SGHRS, CDR2 YFSETQ. V was cut by 4 bases and J by 1 base, with 8 bases left in between.

The rearrangement joins TRBV29-1 to TRBJ2-2; D not certain. The CDR3 has 12 residues. Trimming left V 4 bases short and J 6 bases short, with 9 bases between. CDR1 and CDR2 from the germline V gene are SQVTM and ANQGSEA. The CDR3 DNA sequence: TGCAGCGTTGGGGCTCGGTCCGGGGAGCTGTTTTTT. This codes for CSVGARSGELFF.

The J gene is TRBJ1-2, the V gene TRBV4-2, with TRBD1 matching over 8 bases. The CDR3 is 15 amino acids. Trimming removed 1 base from V and 7 bases from J; junction bases left unmatched: 8. Germline loops: CDR1 LGHNA, CDR2 YNFKEQ. Here the CDR3 DNA reads TGTGCCAGCAGCCAAGCGCCGGACAGGGCGGGTGGCTACACCTTC. It yields the protein CASSQAPDRAGGYTF.

The genes are TRBV5-1 and TRBJ1-4, with D perhaps TRBD1 (6 bases). The CDR3 sequence is 16 residues long. Germline V gene data show CDR1 as SGHRS and CDR2 as YFSETQ. V gave up 0 bases and J gave up 6 bases, with 15 bases separating them. This CDR3 is CASSLAGSGVDEKLFF. As DNA, the CDR3 is TGCGCCAGCAGCTTGGCCGGATCAGGGGTGGATGAAAAACTGTTTTTT.

In nucleotides, the CDR3 is TGTGCCAGCAGCGGCCGGCGGGGGGGTTCCGGCAATGAGCAGTTCTTC. Translating gives CASSGRRGGSGNEQFF. The rearrangement joins TRBV28 to TRBJ2-1; 9 bases map to TRBD2. The germline gives CDR1 MDHEN, CDR2 SYDVKM. Trimming removed 6 bases from V and 6 bases from J; junction bases left unmatched: 12. This CDR3 is built from 16 residues.

V is TRBV27 and J is TRBJ2-7; D may be TRBD1 (5 bases). Germline CDR1 is MNHEY and CDR2 is SMNVEV (reference sequence). The CDR3 consists of 13 residues. Trimming removed 5 bases at V and 3 bases at J, with 11 bases between. CDR3 coding DNA: TGTGCCAGCAGTACACAGGTGGACTACGAGCAGTACTTC. Translating it yields CASSTQVDYEQYF.

This chain joins TRBV27 and TRBJ2-3; TRBD1 matches 7 bases. The germline gives CDR1 MNHEY, CDR2 SMNVEV (reference sequence). This CDR3 comprises 14 residues. V was clipped by 5 bases and J by 2 bases; unmatched bases: 4. CDR3 DNA: TGTGCCAGCAGTGAGAGGGGGCACACAGATACGCAGTATTTT. Encoded protein: CASSERGHTDTQYF.

V and J are TRBV6-1 and TRBJ2-7; 7 positions match TRBD1. V was pared by 0 bases and J by 2 bases, with 10 bases of the junction left unmatched. This CDR3 spans 17 amino acids. Germline V gene sequence: CDR1 MNHNS, CDR2 SASEGT. CDR3 in DNA: TGTGCCAGCAGTGAAGCAACAGGGGTGGCACGGCCCTACGAGCAGTACTTC. As protein: CASSEATGVARPYEQYF.

The chain carries TRBV30 and TRBJ2-7; D is possibly TRBD2 (5 bases). With 0 bases removed from V and 7 bases from J, the gap between germline ends came to 13 bases. CDR3 length: 13 amino acids. Germline-derived CDR1 and CDR2 are GTSNPN and SVGIG (reference sequence). CDR3: CAWSVRAGGEQYF. The DNA of the CDR3 is TGTGCCTGGAGTGTACGGGCGGGTGGAGAGCAGTACTTC. The whole variable domain, filled in from reference TRBV30 and TRBJ2-7, reads SQTIHQWPATLVQPVGSPLSLECTVEGTSNPNLYWYRQAAGRGLQLLFYSVGIGQISSEVPQNLSASRPQDRQFILSSKKLLLSDSGFYLCAWSVRAGGEQYFGPGTRLTVT.

The CDR3 protein is CASSHRRLEREQYF. Here the CDR3 DNA reads TGTGCCAGCAGCCACCGGAGATTGGAGAGGGAGCAGTACTTC. The chain recombines TRBV14 with TRBJ2-7; D uncertain. CDR1 SGHDN and CDR2 FVKESK come from the germline V gene. Trimming removed 3 bases at V and 7 bases at J, with 16 bases between. The CDR3 loop spans 14 amino acids.

CDR3 sequence reads: CASYTGTAKETQYF. The CDR3 DNA is TGTGCCAGCTATACCGGGACAGCCAAAGAGACCCAGTACTTC. The chain couples TRBV28 to TRBJ2-5; TRBD1 agrees at 7 bases. The CDR3 is 14 residues long. CDR1 and CDR2 (germline): MDHEN, SYDVKM. V was clipped by 8 bases and J by 3 bases; unmatched bases: 9. The full variable domain, rest sourced from reference TRBV28 and TRBJ2-5, is DVKVTQSSRYLVKRTGEKVFLECVQDMDHENMFWYRQDPGLGLRLIYFSYDVKMKEKGDIPEGYSVSREKKERFSLILESASTNQTSMYLCASYTGTAKETQYFGPGTRLLVL.

The rearrangement joins TRBV13 to TRBJ2-7; no firm D call. Trimming cost V 3 bases and J 0 bases, with 12 bases left between them. CDR3 size: 15 residues. CDR1 is PRHDT, CDR2 FYEKMQ, per germline (reference sequence). CDR3 in DNA: TGTGCCAGCAGCTTGCGGATAGGTAGCTCCTACGAGCAGTACTTC. Translating it yields CASSLRIGSSYEQYF.

V and J are TRBV15 and TRBJ2-7; 8 nucleotides align to TRBD1. Per germline, CDR1 LNHNV and CDR2 YYDKDF (reference sequence). With 4 bases clipped from V and 6 bases from J, the junction kept 14 bases outside the gene matches. The CDR3 is made up of 16 amino acids. The CDR3 region is CATSIATGTGASEQYF. For the CDR3, the DNA is TGTGCCACCAGCATTGCGACCGGGACAGGAGCCAGCGAGCAGTACTTC.

The chain employs TRBV13 and TRBJ2-2; D call uncertain. Trimming removed 5 bases at V and 9 bases at J, with 10 bases between. From germline, CDR1 is PRHDT and CDR2 FYEKMQ (reference sequence). The CDR3 consists of 12 residues. The DNA of the CDR3 is TGTGCCAGCAGCCTATCTCGAAGGGAGCTGTTTTTT. It encodes CASSLSRRELFF.

The genes are TRBV6-6 and TRBJ1-1; D is possibly TRBD1 (5 bases). V lost 8 bases and J 1 base, leaving 14 bases between the germline ends. This CDR3 region has 14 residues. Germline assignment: CDR1 MNHNY and CDR2 SVGAGI (reference sequence). Here the CDR3 DNA reads TGTGCCAGCCGTGGAGAGACAGAGAACACTGAAGCTTTCTTT. Its protein is CASRGETENTEAFF.

The chain is built from TRBV4-1 and TRBJ2-5, with TRBD2 matching over 9 bases. Trimming cost V 3 bases and J 1 base; bases outside gene matches: 9. CDR1 MGHRA and CDR2 YSYEKL come from the germline V gene. This CDR3 comprises 17 residues. CDR3 DNA sequence: TGCGCCAGCAGCCAGGCGGGGAGCGGGGGGCCCCAAGAGACCCAGTACTTC. Residues: CASSQAGSGGPQETQYF.

This clone occurred once. The rearrangement uses TRBV5-1 and TRBJ1-2; 10 bases fit TRBD1. This CDR3 spans 14 amino acids. Per the germline V gene, CDR1 is SGHRS and CDR2 is YFSETQ. V lost 0 bases, J lost 8 bases, and 4 bases stayed unmatched. CDR3 in amino acids: CASSLEGTGVGYTF. The CDR3 DNA reads as TGCGCCAGCAGCTTGGAGGGGACAGGGGTGGGCTACACCTTC.